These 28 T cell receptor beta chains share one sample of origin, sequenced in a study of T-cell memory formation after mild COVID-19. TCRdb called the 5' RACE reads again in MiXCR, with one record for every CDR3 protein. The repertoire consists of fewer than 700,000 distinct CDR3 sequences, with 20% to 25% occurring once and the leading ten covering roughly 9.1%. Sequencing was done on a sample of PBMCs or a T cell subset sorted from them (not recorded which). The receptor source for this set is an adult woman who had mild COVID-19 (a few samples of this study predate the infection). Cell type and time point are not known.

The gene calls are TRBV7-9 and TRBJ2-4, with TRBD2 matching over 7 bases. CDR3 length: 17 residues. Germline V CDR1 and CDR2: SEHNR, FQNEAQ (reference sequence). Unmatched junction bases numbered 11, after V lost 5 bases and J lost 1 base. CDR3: CASSAGVGMGAKNIQYF. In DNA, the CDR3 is TGTGCCAGCAGCGCGGGGGTGGGGATGGGGGCCAAAAACATTCAGTACTTC.

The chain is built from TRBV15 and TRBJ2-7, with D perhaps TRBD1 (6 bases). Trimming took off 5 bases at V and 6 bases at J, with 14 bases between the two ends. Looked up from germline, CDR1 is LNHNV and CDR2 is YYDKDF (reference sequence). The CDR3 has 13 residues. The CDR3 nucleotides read TGTGCCACCAGCCCCCTCACGGACAGCGAGCAGTACTTC. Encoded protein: CATSPLTDSEQYF.

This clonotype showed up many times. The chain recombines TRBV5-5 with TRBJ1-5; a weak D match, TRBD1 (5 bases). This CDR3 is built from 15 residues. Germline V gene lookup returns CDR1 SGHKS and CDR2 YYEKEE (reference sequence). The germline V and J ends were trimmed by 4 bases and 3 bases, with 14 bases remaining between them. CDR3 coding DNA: TGTGCCAGCAGCACGACCGACAGATACAATCAGCCCCAGCATTTT. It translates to CASSTTDRYNQPQHF.

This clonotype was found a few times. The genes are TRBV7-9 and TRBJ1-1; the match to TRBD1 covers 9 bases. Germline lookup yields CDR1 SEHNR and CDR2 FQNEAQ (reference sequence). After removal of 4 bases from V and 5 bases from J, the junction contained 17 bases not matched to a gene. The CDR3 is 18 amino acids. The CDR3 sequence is CASSWDGRTGEGWTEAFF. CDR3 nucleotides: TGTGCCAGCAGCTGGGACGGCAGGACAGGGGAGGGTTGGACTGAAGCTTTCTTT.

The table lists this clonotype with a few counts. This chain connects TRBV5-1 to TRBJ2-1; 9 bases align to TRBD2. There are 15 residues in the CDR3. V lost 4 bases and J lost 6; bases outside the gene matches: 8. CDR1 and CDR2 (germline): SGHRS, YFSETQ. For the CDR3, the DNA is TGCGCCAGCAGCCAGGGACTAGCACCCACCAATGAGCAGTTCTTC. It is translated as CASSQGLAPTNEQFF.

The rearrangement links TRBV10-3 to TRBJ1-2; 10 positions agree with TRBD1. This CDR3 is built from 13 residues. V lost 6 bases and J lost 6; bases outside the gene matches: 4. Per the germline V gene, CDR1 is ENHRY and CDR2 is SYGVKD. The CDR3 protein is CAIRGTGDHGYTF. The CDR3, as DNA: TGTGCCATCAGGGGGACAGGGGATCATGGCTACACCTTC.

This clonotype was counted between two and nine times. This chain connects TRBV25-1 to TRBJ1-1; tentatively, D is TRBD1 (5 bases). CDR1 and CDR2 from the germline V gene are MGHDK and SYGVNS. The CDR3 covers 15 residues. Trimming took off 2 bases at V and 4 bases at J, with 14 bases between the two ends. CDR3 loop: CASSEPQAGGTEAFF. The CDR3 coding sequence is TGTGCCAGCAGTGAACCTCAGGCGGGGGGCACTGAAGCTTTCTTT.

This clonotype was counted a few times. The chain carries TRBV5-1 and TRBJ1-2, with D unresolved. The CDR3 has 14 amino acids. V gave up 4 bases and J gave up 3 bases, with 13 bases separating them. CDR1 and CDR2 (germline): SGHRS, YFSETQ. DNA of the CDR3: TGCGCCAGCAGCATGGCCCCGAAACACTATGGCTACACCTTC. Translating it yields CASSMAPKHYGYTF.

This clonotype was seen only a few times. CDR3 bases: TGTGCCAGCAGCTCTACTACAGGGGCCTATGGCTACACCTTC. As protein: CASSSTTGAYGYTF. The J gene is TRBJ1-2, the V gene TRBV11-2, with 7 bases identical to TRBD1. This CDR3 region has 14 residues. The junction had 6 bases not matched to a gene; V was cut back by 4 bases and J by 4 bases. Germline loops: CDR1 SGHAT, CDR2 FQNNGV. The variable domain in full, with the rest retrieved from reference TRBV11-2 and TRBJ1-2, is EAGVAQSPRYKIIEKRQSVAFWCNPISGHATLYWYQQILGQGPKLLIQFQNNGVVDDSQLPKDRFSAERLKGVDSTLKIQPAKLEDSAVYLCASSSTTGAYGYTFGSGTRLTVV.

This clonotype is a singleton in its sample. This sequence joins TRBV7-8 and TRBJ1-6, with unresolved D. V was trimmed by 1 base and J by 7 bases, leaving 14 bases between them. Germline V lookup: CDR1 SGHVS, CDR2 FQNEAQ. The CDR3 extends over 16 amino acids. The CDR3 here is CASSLGWGPGNSPLHF. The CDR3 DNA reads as TGTGCCAGCAGCTTAGGGTGGGGTCCGGGGAATTCACCCCTCCACTTT.

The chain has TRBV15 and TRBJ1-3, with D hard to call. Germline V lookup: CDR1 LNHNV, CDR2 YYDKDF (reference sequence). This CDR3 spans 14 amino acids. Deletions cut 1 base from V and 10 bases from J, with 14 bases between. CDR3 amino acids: CATSRAAPPQTIYF. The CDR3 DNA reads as TGTGCCACCAGCAGAGCGGCCCCACCCCAGACCATATATTTT.

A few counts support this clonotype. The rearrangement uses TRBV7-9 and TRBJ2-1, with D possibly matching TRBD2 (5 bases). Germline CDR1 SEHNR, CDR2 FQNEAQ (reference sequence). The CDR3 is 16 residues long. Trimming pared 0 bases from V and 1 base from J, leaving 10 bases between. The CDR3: CASSLATERSYNEQFF. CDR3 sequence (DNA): TGTGCCAGCAGCTTAGCGACCGAGCGGTCCTACAATGAGCAGTTCTTC.

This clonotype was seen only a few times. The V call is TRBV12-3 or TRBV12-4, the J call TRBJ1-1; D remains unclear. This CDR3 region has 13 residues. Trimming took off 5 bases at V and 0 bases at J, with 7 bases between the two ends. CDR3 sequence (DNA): TGTGCCAGCAGTATCGGATTGAACACTGAAGCTTTCTTT. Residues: CASSIGLNTEAFF.

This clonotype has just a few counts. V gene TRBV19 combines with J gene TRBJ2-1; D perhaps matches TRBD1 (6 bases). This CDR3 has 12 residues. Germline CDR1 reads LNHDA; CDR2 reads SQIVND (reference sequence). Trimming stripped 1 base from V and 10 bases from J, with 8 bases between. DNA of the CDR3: TGTGCCAGTAGTATAGGGGGGACAGAGCAGTTCTTC. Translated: CASSIGGTEQFF.

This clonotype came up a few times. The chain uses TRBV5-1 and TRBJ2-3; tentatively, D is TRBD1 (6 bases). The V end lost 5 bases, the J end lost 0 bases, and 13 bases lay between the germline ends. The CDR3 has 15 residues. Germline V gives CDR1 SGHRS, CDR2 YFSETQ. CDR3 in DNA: TGCGCCAGCAGGGACAGACTCAGTAGCACAGATACGCAGTATTTT. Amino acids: CASRDRLSSTDTQYF.

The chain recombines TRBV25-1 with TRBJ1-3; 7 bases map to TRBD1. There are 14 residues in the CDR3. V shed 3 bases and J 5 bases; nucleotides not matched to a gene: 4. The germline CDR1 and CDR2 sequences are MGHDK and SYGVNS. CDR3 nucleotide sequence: TGTGCCAGCAGTGAGCCGGGACAGAGAAACACCATATATTTT. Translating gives CASSEPGQRNTIYF.

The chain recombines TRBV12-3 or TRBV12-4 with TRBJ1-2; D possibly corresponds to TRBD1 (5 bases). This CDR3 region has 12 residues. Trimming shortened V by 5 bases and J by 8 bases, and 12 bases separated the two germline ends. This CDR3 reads CASSPTGWGYTF. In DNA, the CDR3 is TGTGCCAGCAGTCCAACAGGATGGGGCTACACCTTC.

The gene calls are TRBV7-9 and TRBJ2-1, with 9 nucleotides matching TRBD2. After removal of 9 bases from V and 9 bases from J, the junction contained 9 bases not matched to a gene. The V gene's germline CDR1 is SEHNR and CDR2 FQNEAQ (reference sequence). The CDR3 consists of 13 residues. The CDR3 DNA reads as TGTGCCAGTGAGCGGGGGGAAAAGGGTGAGCAGTTCTTC. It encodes CASERGEKGEQFF. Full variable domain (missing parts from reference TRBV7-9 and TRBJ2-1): DTGVSQNPRHKITKRGQNVTFRCDPISEHNRLYWYRQTLGQGPEFLTYFQNEAQLEKSRLLSDRFSAERPKGSFSTLEIQRTEQGDSAMYLCASERGEKGEQFFGPGTRLTVL.

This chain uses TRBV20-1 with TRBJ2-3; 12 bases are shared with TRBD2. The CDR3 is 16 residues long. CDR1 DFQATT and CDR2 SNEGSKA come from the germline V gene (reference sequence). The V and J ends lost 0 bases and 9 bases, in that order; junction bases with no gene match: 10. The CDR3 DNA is TGCAGTGCTAGAGACGAGACTAGCGGGGGTTGGGAGACGCAGTATTTT. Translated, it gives CSARDETSGGWETQYF.

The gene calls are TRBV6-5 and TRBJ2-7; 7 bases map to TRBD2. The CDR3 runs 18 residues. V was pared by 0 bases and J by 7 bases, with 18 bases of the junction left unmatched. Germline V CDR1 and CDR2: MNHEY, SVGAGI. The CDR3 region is CASSYSYLGGPMEGEQYF. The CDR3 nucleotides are TGTGCCAGCAGTTACTCGTATTTGGGAGGGCCAATGGAGGGGGAGCAGTACTTC.

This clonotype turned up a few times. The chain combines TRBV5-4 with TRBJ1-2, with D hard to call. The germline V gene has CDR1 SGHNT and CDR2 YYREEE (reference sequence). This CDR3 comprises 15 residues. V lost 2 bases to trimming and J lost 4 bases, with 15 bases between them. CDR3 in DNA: TGTGCCAGCAGCTTCCCGGCTGAGGGTACCTATGGCTACACCTTC. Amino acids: CASSFPAEGTYGYTF.

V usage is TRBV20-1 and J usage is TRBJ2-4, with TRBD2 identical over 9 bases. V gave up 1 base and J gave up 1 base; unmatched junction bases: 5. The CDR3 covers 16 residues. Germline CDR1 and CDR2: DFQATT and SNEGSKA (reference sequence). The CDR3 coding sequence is TGCAGTGCTAGAGTTGCGGGAGGGTATGCCAAAAACATTCAGTACTTC. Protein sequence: CSARVAGGYAKNIQYF.

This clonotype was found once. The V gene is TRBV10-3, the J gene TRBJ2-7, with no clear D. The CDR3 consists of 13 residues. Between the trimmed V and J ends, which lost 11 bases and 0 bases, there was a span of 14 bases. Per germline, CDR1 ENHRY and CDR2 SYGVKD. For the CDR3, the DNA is TGTGCCGCGACGGATACGAGCTCCTACGAGCAGTACTTC. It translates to CAATDTSSYEQYF.

CDR3 DNA sequence: TGTGCCAGCAGTAACTCTCCCGGAGGCAATGAGCAGTTCTTC. This encodes CASSNSPGGNEQFF. The chain employs TRBV27 and TRBJ2-1, with D maybe TRBD2 (5 bases). The CDR3 consists of 14 residues. CDR1 and CDR2 (germline): MNHEY, SMNVEV (reference sequence). Trimming stripped 5 bases from V and 6 bases from J, with 14 bases between.

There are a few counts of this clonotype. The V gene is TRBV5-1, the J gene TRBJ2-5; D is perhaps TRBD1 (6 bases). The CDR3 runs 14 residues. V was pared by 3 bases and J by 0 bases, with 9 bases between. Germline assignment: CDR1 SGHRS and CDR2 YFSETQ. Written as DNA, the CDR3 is TGCGCCAGCAGCTCCGGACAGCACCAAGAGACCCAGTACTTC. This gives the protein CASSSGQHQETQYF.

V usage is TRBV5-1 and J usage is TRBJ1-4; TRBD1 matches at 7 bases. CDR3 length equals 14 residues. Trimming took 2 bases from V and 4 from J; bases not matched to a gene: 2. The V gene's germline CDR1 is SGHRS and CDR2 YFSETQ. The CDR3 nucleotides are TGCGCCAGCAGCTTCGGACAGGTTAATGAAAAACTGTTTTTT. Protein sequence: CASSFGQVNEKLFF.

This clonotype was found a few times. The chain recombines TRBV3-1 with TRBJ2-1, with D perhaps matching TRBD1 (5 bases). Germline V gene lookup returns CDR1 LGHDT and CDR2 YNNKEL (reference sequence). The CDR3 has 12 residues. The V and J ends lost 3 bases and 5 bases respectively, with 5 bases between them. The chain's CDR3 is CASSHRDNEQFF. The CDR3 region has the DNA TGTGCCAGCAGCCACAGGGACAATGAGCAGTTCTTC.

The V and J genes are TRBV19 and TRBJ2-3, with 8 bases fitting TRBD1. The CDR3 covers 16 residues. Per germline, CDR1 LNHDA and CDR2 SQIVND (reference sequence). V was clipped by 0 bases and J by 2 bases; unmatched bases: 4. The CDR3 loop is CASSIEQGVHTDTQYF. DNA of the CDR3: TGTGCCAGTAGTATAGAACAGGGGGTACACACAGATACGCAGTATTTT.